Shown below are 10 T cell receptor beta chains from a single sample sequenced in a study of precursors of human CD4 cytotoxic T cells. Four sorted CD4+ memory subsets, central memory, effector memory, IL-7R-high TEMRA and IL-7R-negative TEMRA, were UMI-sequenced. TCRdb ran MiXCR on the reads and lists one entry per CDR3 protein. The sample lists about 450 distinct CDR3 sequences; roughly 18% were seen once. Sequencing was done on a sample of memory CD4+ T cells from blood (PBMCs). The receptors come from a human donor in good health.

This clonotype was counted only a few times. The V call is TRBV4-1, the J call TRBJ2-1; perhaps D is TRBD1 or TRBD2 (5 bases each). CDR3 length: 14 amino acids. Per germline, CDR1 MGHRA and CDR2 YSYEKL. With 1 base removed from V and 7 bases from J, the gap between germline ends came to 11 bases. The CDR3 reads CASSQVGPTNEQFF. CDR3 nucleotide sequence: TGCGCCAGCAGCCAAGTGGGACCAACAAATGAGCAGTTCTTC.

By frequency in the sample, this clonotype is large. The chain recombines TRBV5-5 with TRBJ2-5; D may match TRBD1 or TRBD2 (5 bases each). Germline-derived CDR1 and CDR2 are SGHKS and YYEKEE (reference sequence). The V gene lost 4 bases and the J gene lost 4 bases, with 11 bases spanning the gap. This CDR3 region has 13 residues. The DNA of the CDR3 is TGTGCCAGCAGCGCCCGGGGCCGAGAGACCCAGTACTTC. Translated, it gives CASSARGRETQYF.

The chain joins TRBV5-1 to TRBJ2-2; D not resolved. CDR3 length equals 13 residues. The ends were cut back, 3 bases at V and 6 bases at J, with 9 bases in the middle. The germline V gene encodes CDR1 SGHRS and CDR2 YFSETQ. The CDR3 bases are TGCGCCAGCAGCTCAGAAGGGTCCGGGGAGCTGTTTTTT. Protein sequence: CASSSEGSGELFF.

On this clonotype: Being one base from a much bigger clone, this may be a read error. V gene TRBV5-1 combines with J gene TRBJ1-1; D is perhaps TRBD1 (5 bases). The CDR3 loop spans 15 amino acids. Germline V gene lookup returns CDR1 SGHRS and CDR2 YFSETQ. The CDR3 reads CASSSVGLLNTETFF. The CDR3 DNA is TGCGCCAGCAGCTCAGTGGGACTGCTGAACACTGAAACTTTCTTT.

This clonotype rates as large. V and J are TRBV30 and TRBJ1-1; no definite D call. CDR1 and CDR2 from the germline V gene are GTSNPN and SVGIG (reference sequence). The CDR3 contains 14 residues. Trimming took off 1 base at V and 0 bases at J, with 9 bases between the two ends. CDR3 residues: CAWSEVGMNTEAFF. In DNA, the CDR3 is TGTGCCTGGAGTGAGGTGGGCATGAACACTGAAGCTTTCTTT. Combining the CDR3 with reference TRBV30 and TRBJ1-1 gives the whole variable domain SQTIHQWPATLVQPVGSPLSLECTVEGTSNPNLYWYRQAAGRGLQLLFYSVGIGQISSEVPQNLSASRPQDRQFILSSKKLLLSDSGFYLCAWSEVGMNTEAFFGQGTRLTVV.

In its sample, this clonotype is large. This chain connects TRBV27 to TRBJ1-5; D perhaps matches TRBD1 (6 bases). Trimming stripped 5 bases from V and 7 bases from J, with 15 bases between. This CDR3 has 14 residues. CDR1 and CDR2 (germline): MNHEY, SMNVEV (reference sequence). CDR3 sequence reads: CASSKQGYGQPQHF. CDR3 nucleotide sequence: TGTGCCAGCAGTAAACAGGGTTATGGGCAGCCCCAGCATTTT.

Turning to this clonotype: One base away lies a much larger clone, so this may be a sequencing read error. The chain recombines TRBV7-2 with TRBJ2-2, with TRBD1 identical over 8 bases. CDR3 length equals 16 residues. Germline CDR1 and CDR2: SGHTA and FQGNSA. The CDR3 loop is CATSLTQGALSGELFF. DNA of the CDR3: TGTGCCACCAGCTTAACCCAGGGGGCCCTATCCGGGGAGCTGTTTTTT.

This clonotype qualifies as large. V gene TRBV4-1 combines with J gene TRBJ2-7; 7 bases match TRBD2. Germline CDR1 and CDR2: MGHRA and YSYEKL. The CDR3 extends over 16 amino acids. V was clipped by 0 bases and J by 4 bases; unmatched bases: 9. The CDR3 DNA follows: TGCGCCAGCAGCCAAGATCTTGGCCTAGCGGTGTACGAGCAGTACTTC. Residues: CASSQDLGLAVYEQYF.

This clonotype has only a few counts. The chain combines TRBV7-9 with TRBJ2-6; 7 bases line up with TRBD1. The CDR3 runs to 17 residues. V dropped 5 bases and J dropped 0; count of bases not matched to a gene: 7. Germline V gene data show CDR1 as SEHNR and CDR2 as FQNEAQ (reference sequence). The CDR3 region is CASSPGTDISGANVLTF. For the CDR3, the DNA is TGTGCCAGCAGCCCCGGGACAGACATCTCTGGGGCCAACGTCCTGACTTTC.

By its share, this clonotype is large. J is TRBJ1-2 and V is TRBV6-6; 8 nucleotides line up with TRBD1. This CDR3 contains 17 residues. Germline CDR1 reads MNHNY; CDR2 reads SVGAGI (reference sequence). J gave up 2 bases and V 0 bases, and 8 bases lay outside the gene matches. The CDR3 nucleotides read TGTGCCAGCAGTTACTCGATCCAGGGGGCCAAAAACTATGGCTACACCTTC. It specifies CASSYSIQGAKNYGYTF.